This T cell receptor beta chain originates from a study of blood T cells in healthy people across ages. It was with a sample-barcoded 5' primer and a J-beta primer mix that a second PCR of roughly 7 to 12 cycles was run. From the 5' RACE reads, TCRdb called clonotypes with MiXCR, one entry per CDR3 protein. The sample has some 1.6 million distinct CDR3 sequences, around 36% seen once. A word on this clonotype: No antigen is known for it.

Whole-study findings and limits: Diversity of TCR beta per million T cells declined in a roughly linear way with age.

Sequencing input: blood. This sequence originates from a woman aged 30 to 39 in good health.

Here the CDR3 reads CATSAPAGREETQYF. CDR3 nucleotides: TGTGCCACCAGTGCCCCCGCCGGGAGAGAGGAGACCCAGTACTTC. The rearrangement joins TRBV24-1 to TRBJ2-5, with D possibly TRBD2 on 6 matching bases. The CDR3 totals 15 residues. V was shortened by 5 bases and J by 5 bases, with 17 bases between the two germline ends. Germline lookup yields CDR1 KGHDR and CDR2 SFDVKD.